This T cell receptor (beta chain) was sequenced in a study of blood T cell repertoires in COVID-19. The data were produced by immunoSEQ multiplex PCR, yet TCRdb's version contains in-frame clones alone and is incomplete. Among about 320,000 clones listed, roughly 88% were seen once. This clone was seen only once. The receptor was derived from a woman aged 45-65 years with acute or convalescent COVID-19. What was sequenced was peripheral blood.

Written as DNA, the CDR3 is TGTGCCAGCAGCGAGAGAAGACTAGCGGGAGCCTACGAGCAGTACTTC. This translates into CASSERRLAGAYEQYF. The chain combines TRBV7-8 with TRBJ2-7, with TRBD2 matching over 12 bases. After removal of 5 bases from V and 2 bases from J, the junction contained 7 bases not matched to a gene. The CDR3 has 16 amino acids. The germline gives CDR1 SGHVS, CDR2 FQNEAQ.